A selection of T cell receptor beta chains follows, all from one sample in a study of molecular identifiers for immune sequencing clone quantification. MiXCR, applied by TCRdb to the PCR reads, yields one record per CDR3 protein. The sample contains tens of thousands of distinct CDR3 sequences, 20% to 25% of which appear only once. Sample: naive CD8+ T cells from blood, with Jurkat cell RNA spiked in. The receptors shown here come from a human donor in good health. Some libraries in this study had Jurkat cell RNA spiked in. CDR3s include the opening cysteine and the closing phenylalanine or tryptophan. The D gene is left open where the match is weak. Clone size is given for some rows only: seen once, a few or many times, or a class if the clone is expanded.

>once|NA|TRBV10-2|TRBJ2-7
TGCGCCAGCAGTGTGGGGTACGAGCTGTACTTC
CASSVGYELYF
>many|TRBD2|TRBV4-1|TRBJ2-3
TGCGCCAGCAGCCAAGAAGTACGACTAGCGGGACTCACAGATACGCAGTATTTT
CASSQEVRLAGLTDTQYF
>few|TRBD2|TRBV7-9|TRBJ2-1
TGTGCCAGCAGCTCCCGACTAGCGGGAGATTTCTACAATGAGCAGTTCTTC
CASSSRLAGDFYNEQFF
>many|TRBD2|TRBV12-3/TRBV12-4|TRBJ2-5
TGTGCCAGCAGTCGGTCGGCGGGAGCCACCGAGACCCAGTACTTC
CASSRSAGATETQYF
>NA|NA|TRBV15|TRBJ2-1
TGTGCCACCAGCCTAGGGCTAGGGGGTATCTACAATGGGCAGTTCTTC
CATSLGLGGIYNGQFF
>many|NA|TRBV20-1|TRBJ1-3
TGCAGTGCTCCCCGGACAGCTCTCTCTGGAAACACCATATATTTT
CSAPRTALSGNTIYF
>few|TRBD1|TRBV20-1|TRBJ2-3
TGCAGTGCTAGGGACCTCGACAGGGGAAGCACAGATACGCAGTATTTT
CSARDLDRGSTDTQYF
>many|NA|TRBV4-3|TRBJ2-2
TGCGCCAGCAGCCAAGATACGACTGCCGGGGAGCTGTTTTTT
CASSQDTTAGELFF
>NA|NA|TRBV7-9|TRBJ1-1
TGTGCCAGCAGCTTTTTAGGTGAAGCTTTCTTT
CASSFLGEAFF
>NA|NA|TRBV19|TRBJ1-5
TGTGCCAGTAGCCTTCTCCGGTTTGACGGCAATCAGCCCCAGCATTTT
CASSLLRFDGNQPQHF
>many|NA|TRBV27|TRBJ1-1
TGTGCCAGCAGTTTATCGAGGGGGACTGAAGCTTTCTTT
CASSLSRGTEAFF